This is a list of T cell receptor beta chains from one sample in a study of blood T cell repertoires in COVID-19. Data came from immunoSEQ multiplex PCR; TCRdb stores just in-frame clones and leaves some out. The data hold 250,000 to 400,000 clones, with 90% observed a single time. The specimen sequenced was PBMCs or T cells enriched from blood (not recorded which). These receptors were taken from a man between 60 and 75 years old who had recovered from COVID-19. The CDR3 runs from the conserved cysteine through the conserved F or W. The D gene is left open where the match is weak. Expanded clones are given a class, and other clones once, few, many or no size at all.

j_call clone_size v_call d_call cdr3_aa cdr3_nt
TRBJ2-2 once TRBV3-1/TRBV3-2 - CASSQDAGYTGELFF TGTGCCAGCAGCCAAGACGCAGGGTACACCGGGGAGCTGTTTTTT
TRBJ2-5 - TRBV29-1 TRBD2 CSVVPAGGPWETQYF TGCAGCGTTGTTCCGGCGGGAGGGCCTTGGGAGACCCAGTACTTC
TRBJ1-1 - TRBV6-5 TRBD1 CASSYSEQGAEAFF TGTGCCAGCAGTTACTCGGAACAGGGGGCTGAAGCTTTCTTT
TRBJ2-1 - TRBV24-1 TRBD2 CATSDPSGNYNEQFF TGTGCCACCAGTGATCCCAGCGGGAACTACAATGAGCAGTTCTTC
TRBJ2-1 - TRBV7-2 TRBD2 CASSYALAGGTEQFF TGTGCCAGCAGCTACGCCCTAGCGGGAGGGACTGAGCAGTTCTTC
TRBJ1-3 - TRBV27 TRBD1 CASSLWAGGTNTIYF TGTGCCAGCAGTTTATGGGCAGGGGGTACTAACACCATATATTTT
TRBJ2-2 - TRBV18 TRBD1 CASSPLSGTANTGELFF TGTGCCAGCTCACCACTTTCGGGGACAGCGAACACCGGGGAGCTGTTTTTT
TRBJ2-7 - TRBV11-1 TRBD1 CASRDLTGEYEQYF TGTGCCAGCCGGGACCTAACAGGGGAGTACGAGCAGTACTTC
TRBJ1-5 - TRBV29-1 TRBD1 CSVVYGFDRGGGSNQPQHF TGCAGCGTTGTGTATGGGTTTGACAGGGGGGGAGGGAGCAATCAGCCCCAGCATTTT
TRBJ1-4 - TRBV12-3/TRBV12-4 - CASDSRVGEKLFF TGTGCCAGCGACAGCCGAGTGGGAGAAAAACTGTTTTTT
TRBJ1-2 - TRBV19 - CASSITPGNLYGYTF TGTGCCAGTAGTATAACCCCAGGGAACCTCTATGGCTACACCTTC
TRBJ1-1 - TRBV7-8 - CASSLQGRINTEAFF TGTGCCAGCAGCCTGCAGGGTCGGATCAACACTGAAGCTTTCTTT
TRBJ2-7 - TRBV30 - CAWSVELEQYF TGTGCCTGGAGTGTTGAGCTCGAGCAGTACTTC
TRBJ2-4 - TRBV19 - CASSSNGQRGAKNIQYF TGTGCCAGTAGTAGTAACGGACAGCGGGGTGCCAAAAACATTCAGTACTTC
TRBJ1-6 - TRBV6-5 TRBD1 CASRDRDSPLHF TGTGCCAGCCGGGACAGGGACTCACCCCTCCACTTT
TRBJ1-1 - TRBV7-2 - CASSLGGSFGQVNTEAFF TGTGCCAGCAGCTTAGGGGGTTCATTTGGACAAGTGAACACTGAAGCTTTCTTT
TRBJ1-2 once TRBV4-3 - CASSQVTTDSYGYTF TGCGCCAGCAGCCAAGTTACTACGGACAGCTATGGCTACACCTTC
TRBJ1-6 - TRBV5-1 TRBD1 CASSLRQGGNSPLHF TGCGCCAGCAGCCTCCGACAGGGAGGTAATTCACCCCTCCACTTT
TRBJ1-5 - TRBV6-6 TRBD1 CASSHGATGFLGPQHF TGTGCCAGCAGCCATGGGGCGACAGGGTTCCTGGGACCCCAGCATTTT
TRBJ2-7 - TRBV6-5 TRBD1 CASRPRRTGAYEQYF TGTGCCAGCAGACCACGACGGACAGGGGCCTACGAGCAGTACTTC
TRBJ1-2 - TRBV28 - CASTTGSHGYTF TGTGCCAGCACCACGGGTTCGCATGGCTACACCTTC
TRBJ1-2 - TRBV6-5 - CASESDKTYGYTF TGTGCCAGCGAATCAGACAAGACCTATGGCTACACCTTC
TRBJ2-1 - TRBV4-3 TRBD2 CASSQGGTSGNEQFF TGCGCCAGCAGCCAAGGAGGGACTAGCGGCAATGAGCAGTTCTTC
TRBJ1-1 few TRBV11-1 TRBD1 CASSLGQAGTGDEAFF TGTGCCAGCAGCTTAGGACAAGCCGGGACAGGGGATGAAGCTTTCTTT
TRBJ2-7 - TRBV18 - CASSQTGSGSYEQYF TGTGCCAGCTCACAAACCGGTAGCGGCTCCTACGAGCAGTACTTC
TRBJ2-4 - TRBV2 - CASSEGGPKNIQYF TGTGCCAGCAGTGAGGGGGGGCCCAAAAACATTCAGTACTTC
TRBJ2-3 - TRBV19 - CASSMVGASTDTQYF TGTGCCAGTAGTATGGTGGGGGCGAGCACAGATACGCAGTATTTT
TRBJ1-6 - TRBV10-3 - CASSGYTNSPLHF TGTGCCAGCTCGGGGTACACGAATTCACCCCTCCACTTT
TRBJ2-3 - TRBV15 - CATSPHEAASTDTQYF TGTGCCACCAGCCCACACGAGGCGGCCTCCACAGATACGCAGTATTTT
TRBJ2-5 - TRBV3-1/TRBV3-2 - CASSQKRDRETQYF TGTGCCAGCAGCCAAAAGAGGGATAGGGAGACCCAGTACTTC
TRBJ2-7 - TRBV7-9 TRBD2 CASSLGIRAGGDEQYF TGTGCCAGCAGCTTAGGGATCCGAGCGGGAGGGGACGAGCAGTACTTC
TRBJ1-2 - TRBV6-5 TRBD1 CASSTPDRGSYTF TGTGCCAGCAGCACCCCGGACAGGGGTAGCTACACCTTC
TRBJ2-3 - TRBV5-1 TRBD1 CASAEPGQLTDTQYF TGCGCCAGCGCCGAACCGGGACAGCTCACAGATACGCAGTATTTT
TRBJ2-3 - TRBV5-6 TRBD2 CASSRGPSGRVNTQYF TGTGCCAGCAGCAGGGGGCCTAGCGGGAGAGTGAATACGCAGTATTTT
TRBJ1-6 - TRBV6-5 - CASSYSGSNSPLHF TGTGCCAGCAGTTACTCCGGGAGCAATTCACCCCTCCACTTT
TRBJ1-1 - TRBV3-1/TRBV3-2 TRBD1 CASSQTYDGQENTEAFF TGTGCCAGCAGCCAAACATACGATGGACAGGAGAACACTGAAGCTTTCTTT
TRBJ1-1 - TRBV5-1 - CASSLDTNTEAFF TGCGCCAGCAGCTTGGACACGAACACTGAAGCTTTCTTT
TRBJ2-5 - TRBV3-1/TRBV3-2 TRBD1 CAASYGTDHQETQYF TGTGCCGCCTCCTACGGGACAGATCATCAAGAGACCCAGTACTTC
TRBJ2-1 - TRBV10-3 - CAISELVQGKRSYNEQFF TGTGCCATCAGTGAGCTGGTGCAGGGGAAAAGATCCTACAATGAGCAGTTCTTC
TRBJ1-2 - TRBV6-6 TRBD1 CASSYTVGTDYGYTF TGTGCCAGCAGTTACACCGTTGGGACAGACTATGGCTACACCTTC
TRBJ2-2 once TRBV2 - CASSEALSHAGTGELFF TGTGCCAGCAGTGAAGCGCTTTCCCATGCAGGCACCGGGGAGCTGTTTTTT
TRBJ1-6 once TRBV2 - CASSEALSVSSYNSPLHF TGTGCCAGCAGTGAAGCCCTCAGCGTTAGCTCCTATAATTCACCCCTCCACTTT
TRBJ1-2 few TRBV19 TRBD1 CASSLDRGLGYTF TGTGCCAGTAGCCTCGACAGGGGTCTTGGCTACACCTTC
TRBJ2-5 - TRBV7-9 - CASSLERQETQYF TGTGCCAGCAGCTTAGAGCGGCAAGAGACCCAGTACTTC
TRBJ1-1 once TRBV6-5 - CASSSVGGEAFF TGTGCCAGCAGCTCTGTAGGGGGTGAAGCTTTCTTT
TRBJ2-3 - TRBV6-5 TRBD2 CASRTSGNTDTQYF TGTGCCAGCCGGACTAGCGGGAACACAGATACGCAGTATTTT
TRBJ2-7 - TRBV7-9 TRBD2 CASSLERGGPYEQYF TGTGCCAGCAGCTTAGAGCGGGGGGGCCCCTACGAGCAGTACTTC
TRBJ1-2 - TRBV27 - CASSPGHQNYGYTF TGTGCCAGCAGCCCGGGACACCAAAACTATGGCTACACCTTC
TRBJ1-4 - TRBV6-1 - CASSETLEGEKLFF TGTGCCAGCAGTGAGACACTGGAAGGAGAAAAACTGTTTTTT
TRBJ2-7 - TRBV3-1/TRBV3-2 - CASSQARAYEQYF TGTGCCAGCAGCCAAGCCAGGGCCTACGAGCAGTACTTC
TRBJ2-1 - TRBV27 TRBD2 CASRLAGAEQFF TGTGCCAGCAGACTAGCGGGAGCTGAGCAGTTCTTC